This entry describes one TCR beta chain. This entry comes from a study of T cell changes during pregnancy in multiple sclerosis. The data were produced by immunoSEQ multiplex PCR, yet TCRdb's version contains in-frame clones alone and is incomplete. The sample has around 45,000 clones, about 90% seen once; the top ten hold 0.7% to 0.95%. This CDR3 has 19 amino acids. V lost 0 bases to trimming and J lost 1 base, with 20 bases between them. The V gene's germline CDR1 is KGHSH and CDR2 LQKENI. The clonotype comes from a female donor with multiple sclerosis, enrolled in a pregnancy study. The material sequenced was CD4+ T cells from peripheral blood mononuclear cells, taken before pregnancy. The V gene is TRBV18, the J gene TRBJ2-3, with D perhaps TRBD2 (5 bases). CDR3 sequence (DNA): TGTGCCAGCTCACCACCGGGCTCCATCTATGGGAGACGCACAGATACGCAGTATTTT. Translating it yields CASSPPGSIYGRRTDTQYF.